The clone carrying this T cell receptor beta chain was counted between two and nine times. Its specificity is unknown. A universal primer site was added by template switching, and unique molecular identifiers were carried by the cDNA. TCRdb analysed the 5' RACE reads with MiXCR anew, one entry per CDR3 protein. Found here are hundreds of thousands of distinct CDR3 sequences, 9.4% of them singletons; the top ten hold 5% to 6%. This sample is part of a study of identical twins. General study points: Alpha sequences out of frame and shared by twins had excess low generation probability. There were fewer insertions in abundant cord blood beta clonotypes, but memory repertoires showed no such pattern. Conclusions came from cross-sectional statistical analysis, not from following the same donors.

Sequenced input: memory (CD45RO+) T cells sorted from blood. This receptor was taken from a woman between 18 and 29 years old in good health.

The CDR3 loop is CASSNGVNTEAFF. The CDR3 region has the DNA TGTGCCAGCTCTAACGGGGTGAACACTGAAGCTTTCTTT. The rearrangement joins TRBV18 to TRBJ1-1; D remains unclear. This CDR3 region has 13 residues. Germline V gives CDR1 KGHSH, CDR2 LQKENI. Trimming removed 6 bases from V and 0 bases from J, with 8 bases in between. The variable domain in full, completed from reference TRBV18 and TRBJ1-1, reads NAGVMQNPRHLVRRRGQEARLRCSPMKGHSHVYWYRQLPEEGLKFMVYLQKENIIDESGMPKERFSAEFPKEGPSILRIQQVVRGDSAAYFCASSNGVNTEAFFGQGTRLTVV.